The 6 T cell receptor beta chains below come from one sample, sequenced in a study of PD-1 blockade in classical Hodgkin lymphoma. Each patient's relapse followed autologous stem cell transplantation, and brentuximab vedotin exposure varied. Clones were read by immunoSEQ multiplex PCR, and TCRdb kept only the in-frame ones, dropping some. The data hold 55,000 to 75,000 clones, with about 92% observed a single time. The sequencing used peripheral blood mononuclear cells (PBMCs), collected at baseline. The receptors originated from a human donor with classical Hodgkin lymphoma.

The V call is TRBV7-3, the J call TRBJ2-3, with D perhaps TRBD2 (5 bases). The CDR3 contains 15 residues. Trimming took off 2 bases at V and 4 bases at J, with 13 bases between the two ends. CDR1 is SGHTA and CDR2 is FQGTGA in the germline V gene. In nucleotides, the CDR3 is TGTGCCAGCAGCTTAGAGGGCGCGGCGGCAGATACGCAGTATTTT. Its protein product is CASSLEGAAADTQYF.

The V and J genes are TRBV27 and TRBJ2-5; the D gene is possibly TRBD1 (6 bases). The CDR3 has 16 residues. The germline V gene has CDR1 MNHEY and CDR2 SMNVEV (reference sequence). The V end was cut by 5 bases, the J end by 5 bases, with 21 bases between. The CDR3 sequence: CASSQIRTDMGETQYF. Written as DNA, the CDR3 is TGTGCCAGCAGTCAGATTCGGACAGATATGGGGGAGACCCAGTACTTC.

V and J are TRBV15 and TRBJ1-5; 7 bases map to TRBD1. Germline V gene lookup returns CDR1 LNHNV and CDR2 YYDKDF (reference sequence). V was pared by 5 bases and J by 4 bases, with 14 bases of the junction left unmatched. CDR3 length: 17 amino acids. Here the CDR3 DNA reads TGTGCCACCAGCGGTGGACAGGAGCTTTTGGCAAATCAGCCCCAGCATTTT. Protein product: CATSGGQELLANQPQHF.

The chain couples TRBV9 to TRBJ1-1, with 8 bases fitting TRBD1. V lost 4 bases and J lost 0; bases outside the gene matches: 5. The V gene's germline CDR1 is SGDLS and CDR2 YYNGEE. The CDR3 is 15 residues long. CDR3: CASSSQDRVNTEAFF. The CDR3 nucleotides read TGTGCCAGCAGCTCCCAGGACAGGGTGAACACTGAAGCTTTCTTT. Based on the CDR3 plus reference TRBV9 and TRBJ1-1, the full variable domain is DSGVTQTPKHLITATGQRVTLRCSPRSGDLSVYWYQQSLDQGLQFLIQYYNGEERAKGNILERFSAQQFPDLHSELNLSSLELGDSALYFCASSSQDRVNTEAFFGQGTRLTVV.

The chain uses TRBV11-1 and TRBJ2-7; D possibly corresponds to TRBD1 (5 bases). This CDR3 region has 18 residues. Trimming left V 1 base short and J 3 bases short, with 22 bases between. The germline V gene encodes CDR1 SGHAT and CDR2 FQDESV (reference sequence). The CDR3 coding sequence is TGTGCCAGCAGCTTAGACAGGCCTCTAAAGATGGGGTTCTACGAGCAGTACTTC. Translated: CASSLDRPLKMGFYEQYF.

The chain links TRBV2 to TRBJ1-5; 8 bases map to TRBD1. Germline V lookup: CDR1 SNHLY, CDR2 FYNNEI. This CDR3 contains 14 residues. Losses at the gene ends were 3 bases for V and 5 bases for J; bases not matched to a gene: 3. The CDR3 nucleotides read TGTGCCAGCAGTGATTACAGGGGGTATCAGCCCCAGCATTTT. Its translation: CASSDYRGYQPQHF.